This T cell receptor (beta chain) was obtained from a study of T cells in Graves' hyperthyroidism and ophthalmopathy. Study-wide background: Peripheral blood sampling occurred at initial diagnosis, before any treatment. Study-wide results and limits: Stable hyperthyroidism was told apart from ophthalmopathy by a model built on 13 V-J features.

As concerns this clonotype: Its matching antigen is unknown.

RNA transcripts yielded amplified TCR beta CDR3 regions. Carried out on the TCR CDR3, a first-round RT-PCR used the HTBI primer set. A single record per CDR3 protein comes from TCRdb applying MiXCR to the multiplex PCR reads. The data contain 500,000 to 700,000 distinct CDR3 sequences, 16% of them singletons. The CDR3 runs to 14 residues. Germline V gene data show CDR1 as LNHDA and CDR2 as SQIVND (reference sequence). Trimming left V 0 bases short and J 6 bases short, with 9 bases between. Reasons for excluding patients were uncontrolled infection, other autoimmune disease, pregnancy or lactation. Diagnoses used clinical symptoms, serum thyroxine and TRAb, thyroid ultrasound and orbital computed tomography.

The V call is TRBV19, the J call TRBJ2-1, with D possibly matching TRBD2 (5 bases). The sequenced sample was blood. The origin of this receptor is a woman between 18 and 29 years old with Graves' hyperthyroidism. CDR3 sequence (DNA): TGTGCCAGTAGTATAGAGCCTAGCAGCAATGAGCAGTTCTTC. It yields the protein CASSIEPSSNEQFF.